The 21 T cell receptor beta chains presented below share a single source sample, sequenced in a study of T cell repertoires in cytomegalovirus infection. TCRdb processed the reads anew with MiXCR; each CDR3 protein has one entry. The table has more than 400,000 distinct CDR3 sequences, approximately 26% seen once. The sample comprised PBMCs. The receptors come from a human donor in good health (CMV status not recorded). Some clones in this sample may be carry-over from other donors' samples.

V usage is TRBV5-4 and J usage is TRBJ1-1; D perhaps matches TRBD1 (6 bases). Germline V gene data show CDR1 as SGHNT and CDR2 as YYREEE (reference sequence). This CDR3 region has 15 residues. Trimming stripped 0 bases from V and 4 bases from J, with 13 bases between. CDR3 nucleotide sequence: TGTGCCAGCAGCTTGGTGTTGAGGGGGACCACTGAAGCTTTCTTT. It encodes CASSLVLRGTTEAFF.

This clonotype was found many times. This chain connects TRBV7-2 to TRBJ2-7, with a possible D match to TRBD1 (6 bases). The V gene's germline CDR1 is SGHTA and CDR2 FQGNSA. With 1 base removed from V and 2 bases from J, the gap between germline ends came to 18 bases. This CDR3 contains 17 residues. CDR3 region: CASSLGGLRGEAYEQYV. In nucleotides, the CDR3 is TGTGCCAGCAGCTTAGGGGGGCTCAGGGGTGAGGCCTACGAGCAGTACGTC.

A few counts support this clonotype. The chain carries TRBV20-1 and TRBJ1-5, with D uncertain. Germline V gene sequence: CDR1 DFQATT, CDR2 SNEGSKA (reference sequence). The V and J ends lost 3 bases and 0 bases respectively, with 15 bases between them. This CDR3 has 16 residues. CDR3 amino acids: CSASNPAISSNQPQHF. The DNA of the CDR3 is TGCAGTGCTAGTAACCCAGCGATAAGTAGCAATCAGCCCCAGCATTTT.

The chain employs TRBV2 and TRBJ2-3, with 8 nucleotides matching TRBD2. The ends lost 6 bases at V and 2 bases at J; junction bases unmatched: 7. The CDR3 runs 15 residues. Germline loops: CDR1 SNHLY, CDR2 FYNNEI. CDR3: CASRRGLVVTDTQYF. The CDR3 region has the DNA TGTGCCAGCAGGCGGGGACTAGTGGTCACAGATACGCAGTATTTT.

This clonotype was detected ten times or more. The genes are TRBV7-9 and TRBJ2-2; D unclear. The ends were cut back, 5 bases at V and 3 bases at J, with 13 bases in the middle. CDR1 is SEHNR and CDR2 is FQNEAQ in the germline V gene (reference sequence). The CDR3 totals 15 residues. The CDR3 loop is CASSLVRGDTGELFF. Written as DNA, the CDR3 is TGTGCCAGCAGCCTAGTTCGAGGTGACACCGGGGAGCTGTTTTTT.

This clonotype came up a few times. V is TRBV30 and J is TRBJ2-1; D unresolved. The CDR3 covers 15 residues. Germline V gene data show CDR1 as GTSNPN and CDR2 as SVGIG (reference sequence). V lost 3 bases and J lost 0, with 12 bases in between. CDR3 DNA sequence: TGTGCCTGGAGGATCTCTATGAGCTCCTACAATGAGCAGTTCTTC. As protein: CAWRISMSSYNEQFF.

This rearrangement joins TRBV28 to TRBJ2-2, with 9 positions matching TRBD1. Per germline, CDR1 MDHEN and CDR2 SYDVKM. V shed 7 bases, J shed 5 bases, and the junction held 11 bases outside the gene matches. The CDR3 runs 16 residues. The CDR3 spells CASTPFRDRATGELFF. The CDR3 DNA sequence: TGTGCCAGCACCCCCTTCAGGGACAGGGCTACCGGGGAGCTGTTTTTT. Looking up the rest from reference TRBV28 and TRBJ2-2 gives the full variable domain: DVKVTQSSRYLVKRTGEKVFLECVQDMDHENMFWYRQDPGLGLRLIYFSYDVKMKEKGDIPEGYSVSREKKERFSLILESASTNQTSMYLCASTPFRDRATGELFFGEGSRLTVL.

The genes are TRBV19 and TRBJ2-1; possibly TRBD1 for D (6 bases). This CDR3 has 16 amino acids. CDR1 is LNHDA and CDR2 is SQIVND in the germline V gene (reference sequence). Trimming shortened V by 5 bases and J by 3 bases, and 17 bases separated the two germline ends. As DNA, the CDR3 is TGTGCCAGTAGTCCTCTCCGGGACACTGACTACAATGAGCAGTTCTTC. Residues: CASSPLRDTDYNEQFF.

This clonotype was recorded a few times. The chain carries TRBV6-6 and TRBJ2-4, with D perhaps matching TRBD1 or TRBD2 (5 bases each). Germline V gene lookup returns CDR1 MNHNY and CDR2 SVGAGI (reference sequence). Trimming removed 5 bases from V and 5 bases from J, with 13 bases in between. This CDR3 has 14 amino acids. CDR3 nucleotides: TGTGCCAGCAGTCGCCCGGGACCCGAAAACATTCAGTACTTC. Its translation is CASSRPGPENIQYF.

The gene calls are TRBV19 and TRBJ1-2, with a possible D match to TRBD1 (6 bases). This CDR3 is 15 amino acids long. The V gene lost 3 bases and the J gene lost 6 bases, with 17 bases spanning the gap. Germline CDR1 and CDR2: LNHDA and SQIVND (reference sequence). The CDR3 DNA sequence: TGTGCCAGTAGTATTCCCGTCGGGGGCAGGAATGGCTACACCTTC. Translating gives CASSIPVGGRNGYTF.

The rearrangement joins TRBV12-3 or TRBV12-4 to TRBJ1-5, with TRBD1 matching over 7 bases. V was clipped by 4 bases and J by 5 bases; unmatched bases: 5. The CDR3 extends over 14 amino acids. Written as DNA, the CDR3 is TGTGCCAGCAGTTCCCGGGACAGTGATCAGCCCCAGCATTTT. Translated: CASSSRDSDQPQHF.

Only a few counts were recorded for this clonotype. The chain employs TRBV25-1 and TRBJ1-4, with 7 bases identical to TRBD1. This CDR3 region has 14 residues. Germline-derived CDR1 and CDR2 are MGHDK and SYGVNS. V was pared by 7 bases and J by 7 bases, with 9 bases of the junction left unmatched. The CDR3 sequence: CASTFRDRPEKLFF. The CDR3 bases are TGTGCCAGCACCTTCCGGGACAGACCTGAAAAACTGTTTTTT.

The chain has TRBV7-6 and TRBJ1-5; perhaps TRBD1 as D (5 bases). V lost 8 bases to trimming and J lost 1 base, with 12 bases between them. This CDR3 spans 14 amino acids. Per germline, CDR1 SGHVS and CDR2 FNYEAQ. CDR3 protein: CASGEGLSNQPQHF. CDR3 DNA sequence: TGTGCCAGCGGTGAGGGGTTAAGCAATCAGCCCCAGCATTTT.

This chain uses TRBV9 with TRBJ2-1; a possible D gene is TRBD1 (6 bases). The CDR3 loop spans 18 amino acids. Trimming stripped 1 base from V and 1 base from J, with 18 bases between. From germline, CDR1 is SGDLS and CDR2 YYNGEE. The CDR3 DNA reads TGTGCCAGCAGCGTAACCGTCGATGGGGGCGCATCCTACAATGAGCAGTTCTTC. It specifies CASSVTVDGGASYNEQFF.

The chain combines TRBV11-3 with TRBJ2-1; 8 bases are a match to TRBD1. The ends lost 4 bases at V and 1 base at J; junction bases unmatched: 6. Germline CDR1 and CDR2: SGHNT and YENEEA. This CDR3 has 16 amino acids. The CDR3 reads CASSSRRTGSYNEQFF. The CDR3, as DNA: TGTGCCAGCAGCTCCCGCCGGACAGGGTCCTACAATGAGCAGTTCTTC.

The CDR3: CASSAGISTDTQYF. As DNA, the CDR3 is TGTGCCAGCAGCGCAGGGATTAGCACAGATACGCAGTATTTT. The chain couples TRBV2 to TRBJ2-3, with D possibly matching TRBD1 (5 bases). The V end lost 6 bases, the J end lost 0 bases, and 10 bases lay between the germline ends. The CDR3 runs to 14 residues. CDR1 and CDR2 from the germline V gene are SNHLY and FYNNEI.

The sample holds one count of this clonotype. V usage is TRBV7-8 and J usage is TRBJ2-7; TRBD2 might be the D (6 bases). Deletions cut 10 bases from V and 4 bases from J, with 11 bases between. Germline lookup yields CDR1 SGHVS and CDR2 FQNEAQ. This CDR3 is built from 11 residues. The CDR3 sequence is CATAGLYEQYF. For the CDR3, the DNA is TGTGCCACGGCGGGGCTATACGAGCAGTACTTC.

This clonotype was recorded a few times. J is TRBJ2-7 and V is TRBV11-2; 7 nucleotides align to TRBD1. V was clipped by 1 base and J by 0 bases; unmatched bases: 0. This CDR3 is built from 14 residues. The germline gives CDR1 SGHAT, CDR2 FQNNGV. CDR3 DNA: TGTGCCAGCAGCTTAGGGGACAGCTCCTACGAGCAGTACGTC. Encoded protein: CASSLGDSSYEQYV.

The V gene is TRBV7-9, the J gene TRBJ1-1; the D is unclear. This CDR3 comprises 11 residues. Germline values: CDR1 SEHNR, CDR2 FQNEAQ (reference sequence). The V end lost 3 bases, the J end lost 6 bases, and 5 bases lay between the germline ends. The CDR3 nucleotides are TGTGCCAGCAGCTTCCGCTCTGAAGCTTTCTTT. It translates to CASSFRSEAFF.

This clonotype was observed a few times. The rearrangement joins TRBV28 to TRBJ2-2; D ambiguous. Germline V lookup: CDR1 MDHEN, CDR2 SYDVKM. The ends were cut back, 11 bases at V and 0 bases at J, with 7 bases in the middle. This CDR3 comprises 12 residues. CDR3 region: CASQANTGELFF. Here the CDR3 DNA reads TGTGCCTCACAAGCGAACACCGGGGAGCTGTTTTTT.

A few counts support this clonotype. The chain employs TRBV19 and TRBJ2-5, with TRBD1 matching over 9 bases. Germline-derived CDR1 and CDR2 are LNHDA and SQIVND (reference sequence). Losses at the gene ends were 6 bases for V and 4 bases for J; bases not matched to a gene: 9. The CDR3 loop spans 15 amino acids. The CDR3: CASRAGQGKGETQYF. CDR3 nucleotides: TGTGCCAGTAGGGCCGGACAGGGGAAGGGAGAGACCCAGTACTTC.